This T cell receptor beta chain was captured in a study of beta chain features in type 1 diabetes. All of the isolated RNA was reverse transcribed, so expressed TCRB transcripts were sequenced. The data were produced by immunoSEQ multiplex PCR, yet TCRdb's version contains in-frame clones alone and is incomplete. The sample has a few hundred thousand clones; 11% to 15% are singletons. This clone was detected only a few times. V dropped 4 bases and J dropped 2 bases, with 19 bases sitting between them. The CDR3 totals 16 residues. Germline V lookup: CDR1 SGHNT, CDR2 YYREEE (reference sequence). V and J are TRBV5-4 and TRBJ2-7; D may be TRBD1 or TRBD2 (5 bases each). The sequence came from a man aged 25-40 years in good health. What was sequenced was central memory CD4+ T cells from blood. The chain's CDR3 is CASSVASGTLTYEQYF. The CDR3, as DNA: TGTGCCAGCAGCGTAGCCTCCGGGACGCTCACCTACGAGCAGTACTTC.